This T cell receptor beta chain originates from a study of blood T cell repertoires in COVID-19. Measured with immunoSEQ multiplex PCR; TCRdb has only the in-frame clones, and not every one. The table lists about 140,000 clones, more than 70% of them singletons. This clone appeared once. The junction had 7 bases not matched to a gene; V was cut back by 3 bases and J by 5 bases. CDR3 length: 17 residues. The germline CDR1 and CDR2 sequences are MGHRA and YSYEKL. Sequencing was performed on peripheral blood. J is TRBJ2-1 and V is TRBV4-1, with TRBD2 identical over 13 bases. The receptor was isolated from a woman aged 60 to 75 with acute or convalescent COVID-19. The CDR3 reads CASSQPGTSGVHNEQFF. The DNA for the CDR3 is TGCGCCAGCAGCCAGCCCGGGACTAGCGGGGTACACAATGAGCAGTTCTTC.